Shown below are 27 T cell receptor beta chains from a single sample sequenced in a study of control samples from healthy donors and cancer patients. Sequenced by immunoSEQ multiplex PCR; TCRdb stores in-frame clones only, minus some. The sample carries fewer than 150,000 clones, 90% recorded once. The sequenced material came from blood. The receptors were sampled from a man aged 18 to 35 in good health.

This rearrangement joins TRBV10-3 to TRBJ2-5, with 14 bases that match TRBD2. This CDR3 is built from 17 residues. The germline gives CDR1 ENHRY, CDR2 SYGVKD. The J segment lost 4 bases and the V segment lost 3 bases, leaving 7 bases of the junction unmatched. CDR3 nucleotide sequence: TGTGCCATCAGTGACCCCGGACTAGCGGGGGGCGGAGAGACCCAGTACTTC. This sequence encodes CAISDPGLAGGGETQYF.

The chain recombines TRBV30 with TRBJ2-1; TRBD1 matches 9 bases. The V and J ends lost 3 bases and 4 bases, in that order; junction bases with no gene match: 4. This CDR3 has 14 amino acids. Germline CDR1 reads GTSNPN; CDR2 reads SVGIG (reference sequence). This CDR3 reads CAWSLGQGYNEQFF. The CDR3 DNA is TGTGCCTGGAGCTTGGGACAGGGATACAATGAGCAGTTCTTC.

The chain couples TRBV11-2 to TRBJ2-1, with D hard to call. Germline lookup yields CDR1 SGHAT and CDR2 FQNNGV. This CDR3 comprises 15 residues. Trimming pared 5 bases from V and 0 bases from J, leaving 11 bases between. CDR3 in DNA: TGTGCCAGCAGCATTGACTCTAGCTCCTACAATGAGCAGTTCTTC. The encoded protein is CASSIDSSSYNEQFF.

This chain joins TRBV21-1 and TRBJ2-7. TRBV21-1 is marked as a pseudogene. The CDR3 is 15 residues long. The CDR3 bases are TGTGCCAGCAGCTCCTGCCGGGACGCCTTCTACGAGCAGTACGTC. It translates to CASSSCRDAFYEQYV.

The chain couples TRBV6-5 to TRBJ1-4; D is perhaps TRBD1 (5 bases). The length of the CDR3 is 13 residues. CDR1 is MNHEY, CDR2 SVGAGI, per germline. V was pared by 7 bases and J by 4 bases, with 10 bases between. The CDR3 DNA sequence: TGTGCCAGCACCTCAGGGTATAATGAAAAACTGTTTTTT. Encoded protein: CASTSGYNEKLFF.

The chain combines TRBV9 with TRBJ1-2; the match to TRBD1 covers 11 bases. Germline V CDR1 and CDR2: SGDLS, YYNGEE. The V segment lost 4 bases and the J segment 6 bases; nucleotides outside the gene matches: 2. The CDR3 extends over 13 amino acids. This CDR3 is CASSRDRGNGYTF. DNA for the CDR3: TGTGCCAGCAGCCGGGACAGGGGGAATGGCTACACCTTC.

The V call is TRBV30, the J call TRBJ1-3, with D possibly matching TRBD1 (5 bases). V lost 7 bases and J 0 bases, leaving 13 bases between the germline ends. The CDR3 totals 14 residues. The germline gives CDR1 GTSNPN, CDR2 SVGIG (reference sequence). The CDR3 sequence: CASHTGSSGNTIYF. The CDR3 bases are TGTGCCTCCCATACAGGTTCCTCTGGAAACACCATATATTTT. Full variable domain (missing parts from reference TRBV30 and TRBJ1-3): SQTIHQWPATLVQPVGSPLSLECTVEGTSNPNLYWYRQAAGRGLQLLFYSVGIGQISSEVPQNLSASRPQDRQFILSSKKLLLSDSGFYLCASHTGSSGNTIYFGEGSWLTVV.

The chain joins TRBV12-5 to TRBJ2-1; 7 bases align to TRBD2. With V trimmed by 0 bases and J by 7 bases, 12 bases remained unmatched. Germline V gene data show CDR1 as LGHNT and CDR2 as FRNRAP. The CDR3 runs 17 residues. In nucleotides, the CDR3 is TGTGCTAGTGGTTTGGTCCCCGGGACTCCGCGGGGGAATGAGCAGTTCTTC. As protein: CASGLVPGTPRGNEQFF.

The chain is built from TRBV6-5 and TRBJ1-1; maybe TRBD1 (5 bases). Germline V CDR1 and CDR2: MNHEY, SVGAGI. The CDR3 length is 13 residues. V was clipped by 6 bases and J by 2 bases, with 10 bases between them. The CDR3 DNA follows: TGTGCCAGCAGCCGGACACTTAACACTGAAGCTTTCTTT. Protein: CASSRTLNTEAFF.

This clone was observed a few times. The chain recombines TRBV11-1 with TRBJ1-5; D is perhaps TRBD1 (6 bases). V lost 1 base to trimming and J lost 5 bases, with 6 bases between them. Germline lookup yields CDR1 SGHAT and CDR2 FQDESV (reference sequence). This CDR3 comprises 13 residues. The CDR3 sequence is CASSLGQDQPQHF. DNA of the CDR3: TGTGCCAGCAGCTTAGGACAGGATCAGCCCCAGCATTTT. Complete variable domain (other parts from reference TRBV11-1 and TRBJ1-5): EAEVAQSPRYKITEKSQAVAFWCDPISGHATLYWYRQILGQGPELLVQFQDESVVDDSQLPKDRFSAERLKGVDSTLKIQPAELGDSAMYLCASSLGQDQPQHFGDGTRLSIL.

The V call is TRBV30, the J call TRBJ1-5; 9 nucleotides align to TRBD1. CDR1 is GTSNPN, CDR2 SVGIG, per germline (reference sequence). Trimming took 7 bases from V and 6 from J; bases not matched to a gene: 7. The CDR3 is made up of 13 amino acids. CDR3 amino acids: CAYSDRGGQPQHF. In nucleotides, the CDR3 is TGTGCCTACTCGGACAGGGGAGGTCAGCCCCAGCATTTT.

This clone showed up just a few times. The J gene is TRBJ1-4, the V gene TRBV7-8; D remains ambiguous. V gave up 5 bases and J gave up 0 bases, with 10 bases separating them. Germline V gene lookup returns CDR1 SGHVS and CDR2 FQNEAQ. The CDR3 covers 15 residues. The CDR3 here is CASSPQFATNEKLFF. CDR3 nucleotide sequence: TGTGCCAGCAGCCCACAATTCGCAACTAATGAAAAACTGTTTTTT.

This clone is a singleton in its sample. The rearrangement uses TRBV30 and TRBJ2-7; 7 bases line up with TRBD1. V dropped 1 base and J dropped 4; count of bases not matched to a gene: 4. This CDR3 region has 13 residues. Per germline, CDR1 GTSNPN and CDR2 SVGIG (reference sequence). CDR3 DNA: TGTGCCTGGAGTGCCACAGGGGTATACGAGCAGTACGTC. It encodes CAWSATGVYEQYV.

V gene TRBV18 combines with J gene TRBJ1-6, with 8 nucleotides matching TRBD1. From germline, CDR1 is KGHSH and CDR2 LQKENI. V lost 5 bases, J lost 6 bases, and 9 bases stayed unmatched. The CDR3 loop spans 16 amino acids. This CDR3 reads CASSSTGTGGNSPLHF. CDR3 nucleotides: TGTGCCAGCTCATCAACCGGGACAGGCGGTAATTCACCCCTCCACTTT.

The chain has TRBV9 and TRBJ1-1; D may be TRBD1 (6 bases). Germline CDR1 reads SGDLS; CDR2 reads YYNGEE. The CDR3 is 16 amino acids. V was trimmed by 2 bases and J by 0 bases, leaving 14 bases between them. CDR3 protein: CASSVNREGVNTEAFF. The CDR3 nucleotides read TGTGCCAGCAGCGTTAACAGGGAGGGGGTGAACACTGAAGCTTTCTTT.

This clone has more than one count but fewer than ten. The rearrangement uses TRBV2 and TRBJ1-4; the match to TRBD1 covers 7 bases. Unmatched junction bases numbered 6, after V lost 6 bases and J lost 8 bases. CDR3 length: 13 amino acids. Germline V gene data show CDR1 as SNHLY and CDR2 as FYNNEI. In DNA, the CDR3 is TGTGCCAGCAGGAAGGGGGCGCGAGAAAAACTGTTTTTT. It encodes CASRKGAREKLFF.

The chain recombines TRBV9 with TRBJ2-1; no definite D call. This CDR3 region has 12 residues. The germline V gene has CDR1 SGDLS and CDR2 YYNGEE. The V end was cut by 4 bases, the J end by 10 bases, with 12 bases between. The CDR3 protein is CASSSKVGEQFF. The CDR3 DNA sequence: TGTGCCAGCAGCTCCAAGGTCGGGGAGCAGTTCTTC.

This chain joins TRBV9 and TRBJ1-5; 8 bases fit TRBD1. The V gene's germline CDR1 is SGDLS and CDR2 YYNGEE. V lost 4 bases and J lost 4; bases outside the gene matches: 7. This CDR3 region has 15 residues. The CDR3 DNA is TGTGCCAGCAGCTCCGGGACAGGCTTTAATCAGCCCCAGCATTTT. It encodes CASSSGTGFNQPQHF. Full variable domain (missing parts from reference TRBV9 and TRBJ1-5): DSGVTQTPKHLITATGQRVTLRCSPRSGDLSVYWYQQSLDQGLQFLIQYYNGEERAKGNILERFSAQQFPDLHSELNLSSLELGDSALYFCASSSGTGFNQPQHFGDGTRLSIL.

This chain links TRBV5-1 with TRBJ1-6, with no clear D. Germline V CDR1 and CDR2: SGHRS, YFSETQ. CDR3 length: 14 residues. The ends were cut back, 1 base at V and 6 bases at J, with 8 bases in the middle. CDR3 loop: CASSLLQTNSPLHF. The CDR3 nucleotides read TGCGCCAGCAGCTTGTTACAGACTAATTCACCCCTCCACTTT. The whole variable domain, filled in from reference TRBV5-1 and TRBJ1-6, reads KAGVTQTPRYLIKTRGQQVTLSCSPISGHRSVSWYQQTPGQGLQFLFEYFSETQRNKGNFPGRFSGRQFSNSRSEMNVSTLELGDSALYLCASSLLQTNSPLHFGNGTRLTVT.

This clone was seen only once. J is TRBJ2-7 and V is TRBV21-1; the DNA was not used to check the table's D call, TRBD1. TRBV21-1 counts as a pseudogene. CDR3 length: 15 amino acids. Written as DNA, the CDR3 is TGTGCCAGCAGCCCCCTGAGGGGGAGTCTTTACGAGCAGTACGTC. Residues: CASSPLRGSLYEQYV.

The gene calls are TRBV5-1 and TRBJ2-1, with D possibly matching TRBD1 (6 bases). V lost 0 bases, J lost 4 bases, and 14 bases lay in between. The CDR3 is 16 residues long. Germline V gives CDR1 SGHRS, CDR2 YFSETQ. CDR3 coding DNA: TGCGCCAGCAGCTTGGATGGGACATCGTCTTACAATGAGCAGTTCTTC. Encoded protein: CASSLDGTSSYNEQFF.

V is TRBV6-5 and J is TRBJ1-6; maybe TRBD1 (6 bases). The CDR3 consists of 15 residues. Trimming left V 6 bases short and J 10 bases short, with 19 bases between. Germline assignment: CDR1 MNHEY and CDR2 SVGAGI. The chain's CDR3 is CASRAGKGGGSPLHF. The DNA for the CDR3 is TGTGCCAGCAGGGCGGGGAAAGGGGGAGGGTCACCCCTCCACTTT.

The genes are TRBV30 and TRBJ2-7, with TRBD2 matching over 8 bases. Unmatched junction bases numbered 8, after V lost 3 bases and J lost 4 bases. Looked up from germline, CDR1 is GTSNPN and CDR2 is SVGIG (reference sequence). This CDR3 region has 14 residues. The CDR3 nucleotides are TGTGCCTGGAGACCACGGGAGGGATTATACGAGCAGTACGTC. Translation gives CAWRPREGLYEQYV.

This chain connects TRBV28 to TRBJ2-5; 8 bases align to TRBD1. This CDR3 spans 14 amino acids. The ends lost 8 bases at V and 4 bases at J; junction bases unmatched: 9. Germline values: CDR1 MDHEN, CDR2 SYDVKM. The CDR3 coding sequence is TGTGCCAGCCGATCCAGGGGGCGGGGAGAGACCCAGTACTTC. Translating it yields CASRSRGRGETQYF.

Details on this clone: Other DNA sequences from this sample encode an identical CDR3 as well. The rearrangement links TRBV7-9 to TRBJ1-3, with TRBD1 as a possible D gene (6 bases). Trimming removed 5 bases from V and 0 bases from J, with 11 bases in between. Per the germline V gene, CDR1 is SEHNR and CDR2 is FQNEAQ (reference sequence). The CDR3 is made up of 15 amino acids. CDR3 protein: CASSPRGTSGNTIYF. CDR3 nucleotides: TGTGCCAGCAGCCCCAGGGGAACCTCTGGAAACACCATATATTTT.

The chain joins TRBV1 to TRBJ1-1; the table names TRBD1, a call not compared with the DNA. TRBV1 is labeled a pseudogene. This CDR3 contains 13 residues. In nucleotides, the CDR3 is TGCACCAGCGGAGACAGGGGGACCACTGAAGCTTTCTTT. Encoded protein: CTSGDRGTTEAFF.

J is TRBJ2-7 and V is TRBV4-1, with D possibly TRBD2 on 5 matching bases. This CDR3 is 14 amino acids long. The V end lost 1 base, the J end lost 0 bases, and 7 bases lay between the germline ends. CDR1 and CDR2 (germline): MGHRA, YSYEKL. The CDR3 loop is CASSQGGSSYEQYF. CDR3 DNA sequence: TGCGCCAGCAGCCAAGGTGGGAGCTCCTACGAGCAGTACTTC.